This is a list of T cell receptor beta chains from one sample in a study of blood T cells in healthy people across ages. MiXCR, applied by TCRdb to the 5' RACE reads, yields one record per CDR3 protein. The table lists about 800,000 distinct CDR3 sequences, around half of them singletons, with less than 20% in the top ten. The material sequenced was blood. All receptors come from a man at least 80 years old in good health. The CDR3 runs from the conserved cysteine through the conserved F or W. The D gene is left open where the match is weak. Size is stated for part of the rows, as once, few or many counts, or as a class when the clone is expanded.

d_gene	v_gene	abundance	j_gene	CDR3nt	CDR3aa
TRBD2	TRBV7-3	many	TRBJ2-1	TGTGCCAGCAGCTTAAGCGGGACTACTTACAATGAGCAGTTCTTC	CASSLSGTTYNEQFF
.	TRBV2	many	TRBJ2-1	TGTGCCAGCGAAAAAAATTCCCTCCGGGATGAGCAGTTCTTC	CASEKNSLRDEQFF
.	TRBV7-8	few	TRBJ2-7	TGTGCCAGCAGCTTTGAACTTAAGCGGAGCTCCTACGAGCAGTACTTC	CASSFELKRSSYEQYF
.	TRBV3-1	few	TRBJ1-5	TGTGCCAGCAGCCAAAGGCCTGGGAGCAATCAGCCCCAGCATTTT	CASSQRPGSNQPQHF
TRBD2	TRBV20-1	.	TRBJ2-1	TGCAGTGCCTCCGGTGGGGCTAGCGGGAGGGGTGAGCAGTTCTTC	CSASGGASGRGEQFF
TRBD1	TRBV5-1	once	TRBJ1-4	TGCGCCAGCAGCCTGGGACAGGCAAATGAAAAACTGTTTTTT	CASSLGQANEKLFF
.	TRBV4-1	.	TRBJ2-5	TGCGCCAGCAGCCAAGGGCAGGCTAGTGGAGAAGAGACCCAGTACTTC	CASSQGQASGEETQYF
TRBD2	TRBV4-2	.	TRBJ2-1	TGTGCCAGCAGCCGACTAGCTGGAGAGATTATCAATGAGCAGTTCTTC	CASSRLAGEIINEQFF
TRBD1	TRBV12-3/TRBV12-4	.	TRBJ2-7	TGTGCCAACCCGACAGGGGACCTCTACGAGCAGTACTTC	CANPTGDLYEQYF
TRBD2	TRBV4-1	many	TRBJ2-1	TGCGCCAGCAGCCAGGAGACTAGCGGGGGCAATGAGCAGTTCTTC	CASSQETSGGNEQFF
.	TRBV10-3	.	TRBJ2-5	TGTGCCATCAGTAAGCGGACCGACGCTCAAGAGACCCAGTACTTC	CAISKRTDAQETQYF
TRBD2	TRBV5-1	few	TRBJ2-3	TGCGCCAGCAGCTTGCCACTAGCGGGAGTGGGGAGTGACACAGATACGCAGTATTTT	CASSLPLAGVGSDTDTQYF
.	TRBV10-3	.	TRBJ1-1	TGTGCCATCAGTGCTGACCTGAACCCTGAAGCTTTCTTT	CAISADLNPEAFF
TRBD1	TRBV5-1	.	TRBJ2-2	TGCGCCAGCAGCTTTAGCCCACCAAATGCAGGGGGCTGGGGCACCGGGGAGCTGTTTTTT	CASSFSPPNAGGWGTGELFF
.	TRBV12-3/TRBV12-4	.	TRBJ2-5	TGTGCCAGCAGTTCCTATAGCGGCGGACAAGAGACCCAGTACTTC	CASSSYSGGQETQYF
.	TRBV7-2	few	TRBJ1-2	TGTGCCAGCAGCGGGGCATCCAATGGCTACACCTTC	CASSGASNGYTF
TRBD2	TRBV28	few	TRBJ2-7	TGTGCCAGCAGTTTGTCGACTAGCGGGACCTACGAGCAGTACTTC	CASSLSTSGTYEQYF
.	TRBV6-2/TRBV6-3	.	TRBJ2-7	TGTGCCAGCAACCCTCGACTAGGAGACTCCTACGAGCAGTACTTC	CASNPRLGDSYEQYF